This TCR beta chain was found in a study of beta chain features in type 1 diabetes. The CDR3 consists of 15 residues. CDR1 MNHEY and CDR2 SVGAGI come from the germline V gene. V was clipped by 5 bases and J by 10 bases, with 20 bases between them. Notes on this clone: As yet, its antigen is unknown.

The isolated RNA, all of it, was reverse transcribed, so expressed TCRB transcripts were what got sequenced. Assay used: immunoSEQ multiplex PCR; TCRdb lists only in-frame clones, some missing. Here the sample spans about 180,000 clones, about 13% being singletons. CD4+ naive, central memory, regulatory and stem cell-like memory cells were sorted via CD45RO/CCR7/CD25/CD127/CD95/CD27. Findings and limits, study-wide: A pattern of fewer insertions and more deletions at VDJ junctions was seen in type 1 diabetes patients. Whether HLA type affects TCRB rearrangement stayed undetermined in the present work.

The chain has TRBV6-5 and TRBJ1-4, with a weak D call TRBD1 (5 bases). The TCR comes from a woman younger than 35 in good health. The specimen sequenced was central memory CD4+ T cells from blood. The CDR3 sequence: CASSPGSTGSGKLFF. The CDR3 DNA reads TGTGCCAGCAGTCCCGGTTCCACAGGATCCGGAAAACTGTTTTTT.